The present T cell receptor beta chain was sequenced within a study of response to subunit inactivated influenza vaccine. The sample holds a few counts of this clonotype. Its specificity is unknown. Overall study results and limits: Few new T cells, the authors suggested, are recruited by each seasonal influenza vaccination.

MiXCR was run by TCRdb on the RT-PCR reads, yielding one entry per CDR3 protein. The sample yields approximately 530,000 distinct CDR3 sequences, 7.6% seen once. The CDR3 is made up of 12 amino acids. V was clipped by 5 bases and J by 14 bases; unmatched bases: 6. Germline CDR1 reads MGHDK; CDR2 reads SYGVNS. The source of this sequence is a man aged 50 to 75 who received an inactivated influenza vaccine. The chain carries TRBV25-1 and TRBJ2-1; 10 positions match TRBD2. The sample in question was PBMCs from blood, obtained 23 to 25 months after vaccination. CDR3 bases: TGTGCCAGCAGTTTAAGCGGGGGGGTTAAGTTCTTC. Translating gives CASSLSGGVKFF.